One sample yielded the 25 T cell receptor beta chains listed below, sequenced in a study of CD8 T cells in cerebrospinal fluid in Alzheimer's disease. From the 10x single-cell sequencing reads, TCRdb lists one entry per CDR3 protein and no DNA. Its table records about 1,100 distinct CDR3 sequences. The specimen was cerebrospinal fluid. These receptors were obtained from a human donor in good health.

This clonotype shows up as medium-sized by frequency. The chain is built from TRBV6-2 or TRBV6-3 and TRBJ2-1; TCRdb indicates TRBD1, and absent DNA this call remains unverified. Germline CDR1 reads MNHEY; CDR2 reads SVGEGT. The CDR3 has 14 amino acids. The CDR3 sequence: CASSYLTGDNEQFF.

Frequency places this clonotype as large (0.1 to 1%). The chain is built from TRBV7-2 and TRBJ1-1. Germline V lookup: CDR1 SGHTA, CDR2 FQGNSA. The CDR3 contains 13 residues. The CDR3 loop reads CASSLEPQTEAFF.

This clonotype is deemed medium-sized (0.01 to 0.1%) by its frequency. The rearrangement links TRBV12-5 to TRBJ2-7. From germline, CDR1 is LGHNT and CDR2 FRNRAP. CDR3 length: 14 residues. The CDR3 is CASGLGTKTYEQYF. Supplemented by reference TRBV12-5 and TRBJ2-7, the full variable domain reads DARVTQTPRHKVTEMGQEVTMRCQPILGHNTVFWYRQTMMQGLELLAYFRNRAPLDDSGMPKDRFSAEMPDATLATLKIQPSEPRDSAVYFCASGLGTKTYEQYFGPGTRLTVT.

In terms of frequency, this clonotype is medium-sized. This rearrangement joins TRBV7-2 to TRBJ2-2; TCRdb indicates TRBD2, and absent DNA this call remains unverified. Per germline, CDR1 SGHTA and CDR2 FQGNSA. There are 13 residues in the CDR3. This CDR3 reads CASSSAFPGELFF.

This clonotype shows up as medium-sized (0.01 to 0.1%) by frequency. The CDR3: CASSQASGGRGALKPYEQYF. V usage is TRBV3-1 and J usage is TRBJ2-7; TCRdb designates TRBD2, a call that cannot be tested without DNA. The germline V gene encodes CDR1 LGHDT and CDR2 YNNKEL (reference sequence). The CDR3 has 20 residues.

This clonotype is deemed large by its frequency. The V gene is TRBV12-3 or TRBV12-4, the J gene TRBJ1-1; TCRdb's assignment of TRBD1 cannot be checked, as there is no DNA. The CDR3 covers 14 residues. The CDR3 here is CASSFGQPNTEAFF.

This clonotype registers medium-sized by frequency. The chain combines TRBV2 with TRBJ2-7; the TRBD2 assignment by TCRdb is unverifiable without DNA. The CDR3 contains 16 residues. CDR1 and CDR2 (germline): SNHLY, FYNNEI. CDR3 residues: CASRIETGINFYEQYF.

This chain uses TRBV14 with TRBJ2-1. CDR1 is SGHDN and CDR2 is FVKESK in the germline V gene. This CDR3 contains 11 residues. CDR3 protein: CASQIGNEQFF.

This clonotype counts as medium-sized by frequency. CDR3 sequence: CASRAQGAIEETQYF. The chain has TRBV2 and TRBJ2-5; without DNA, the TCRdb call of TRBD1 cannot be checked. This CDR3 has 15 residues. Germline V gives CDR1 SNHLY, CDR2 FYNNEI.

This clonotype is deemed large by its frequency. The chain carries TRBV10-2 and TRBJ1-4. CDR1 is WSHSY and CDR2 is SAAADI in the germline V gene. The CDR3 extends over 12 amino acids. The CDR3 reads CASSTTNEKLFF.

This clonotype is medium-sized by frequency. This sequence joins TRBV11-3 and TRBJ1-2. CDR1 and CDR2 (germline): SGHNT, YENEEA. The CDR3 contains 13 residues. CDR3 residues: CASSPSPAMGYTF.

This clonotype is medium-sized (0.01 to 0.1%) by frequency. V gene TRBV12-3 or TRBV12-4 combines with J gene TRBJ1-6; the TCRdb D gene call, TRBD1, has no DNA to confirm it. The CDR3 extends over 15 amino acids. CDR3: CASSPPGTGNSPLHF.

By frequency, this clonotype is medium-sized. The gene calls are TRBV2 and TRBJ1-1. Germline CDR1 and CDR2: SNHLY and FYNNEI. This CDR3 has 14 amino acids. The chain's CDR3 is CASSVDPMNTEAFF.

This clonotype ranks as medium-sized (0.01 to 0.1%) in terms of frequency. The genes are TRBV30 and TRBJ1-5; TCRdb gives TRBD1 as the D gene, but with no DNA this cannot be confirmed. This CDR3 region has 15 residues. Looked up from germline, CDR1 is GTSNPN and CDR2 is SVGIG (reference sequence). The CDR3 sequence is CAWSTQGTSNQPQHF.

Measured by frequency, this clonotype is medium-sized (0.01 to 0.1%). The rearrangement uses TRBV4-3 and TRBJ2-2; TCRdb's D call, TRBD1, is unchecked because there is no DNA. The CDR3 has 17 amino acids. The V gene's germline CDR1 is LGHNA and CDR2 YSLEER. CDR3 amino acids: CASSQEVGTGGTGELFF.

Frequency places this clonotype as large (0.1 to 1%). The CDR3 loop is CASSEGNQPQHF. The chain is built from TRBV6-1 and TRBJ1-5. Germline V lookup: CDR1 MNHNS, CDR2 SASEGT. The CDR3 runs to 12 residues.

This clonotype ranks as large in terms of frequency. The rearrangement links TRBV4-3 to TRBJ1-2; TCRdb's assignment of TRBD1 cannot be checked, as there is no DNA. The CDR3 runs to 14 residues. CDR1 is LGHNA and CDR2 is YSLEER in the germline V gene. CDR3 amino acids: CASSQDKTGRGYTF.

This clonotype is deemed medium-sized by its frequency. The chain joins TRBV28 to TRBJ2-3; TCRdb calls TRBD1, which cannot be checked without DNA. CDR1 is MDHEN and CDR2 is SYDVKM in the germline V gene. The CDR3 spans 16 residues. CDR3 sequence: CASSRRERASTDTQYF.

In terms of frequency, this clonotype is medium-sized. The chain is built from TRBV12-3 or TRBV12-4 and TRBJ2-3; the D call from TCRdb, TRBD1, cannot be confirmed without DNA. The CDR3 spans 15 residues. The CDR3 is CASGIGGGSTDTQYF.

This clonotype is called medium-sized based on its frequency. V usage is TRBV7-9 and J usage is TRBJ2-3; TCRdb reports TRBD1, a call that lacks DNA to check it against. This CDR3 is 14 amino acids long. Germline CDR1 SEHNR, CDR2 FQNEAQ (reference sequence). The CDR3 region is CASSFGQGTDTQYF.

This clonotype is identified as medium-sized (0.01 to 0.1%) from frequency. This sequence joins TRBV3-1 and TRBJ2-3; with no DNA, the TCRdb D assignment of TRBD2 cannot be verified. The CDR3 consists of 18 residues. Germline V gene sequence: CDR1 LGHDT, CDR2 YNNKEL (reference sequence). The chain's CDR3 is CASSQKAARLASTDTQYF.

This clonotype is medium-sized (0.01 to 0.1%) by frequency. The V gene is TRBV5-1, the J gene TRBJ2-7; the TCRdb call, TRBD1, lacks DNA for checking. This CDR3 spans 14 amino acids. Germline CDR1 and CDR2: SGHRS and YFSETQ. CDR3 region: CASSLEQGDYEQYF. The full variable domain, its missing parts supplied by reference TRBV5-1 and TRBJ2-7, is KAGVTQTPRYLIKTRGQQVTLSCSPISGHRSVSWYQQTPGQGLQFLFEYFSETQRNKGNFPGRFSGRQFSNSRSEMNVSTLELGDSALYLCASSLEQGDYEQYFGPGTRLTVT.

This clonotype is large (0.1 to 1%) by frequency. This chain uses TRBV7-2 with TRBJ1-5. CDR1 and CDR2 from the germline V gene are SGHTA and FQGNSA. This CDR3 spans 14 amino acids. CDR3 amino acids: CASSLGPNDSPQHF.

Considering frequency, this clonotype is large (0.1 to 1%). The chain recombines TRBV14 with TRBJ2-1. Germline V lookup: CDR1 SGHDN, CDR2 FVKESK. This CDR3 spans 12 amino acids. The CDR3 spells CASSQIGNEQFF.

Judged by frequency, this clonotype is large. The gene calls are TRBV11-2 and TRBJ2-2; the D gene TCRdb calls, TRBD2, cannot be checked with no DNA. The germline V gene encodes CDR1 SGHAT and CDR2 FQNNGV. CDR3 length equals 18 residues. This chain's CDR3 is CASSLGGLAGRNTGELFF.